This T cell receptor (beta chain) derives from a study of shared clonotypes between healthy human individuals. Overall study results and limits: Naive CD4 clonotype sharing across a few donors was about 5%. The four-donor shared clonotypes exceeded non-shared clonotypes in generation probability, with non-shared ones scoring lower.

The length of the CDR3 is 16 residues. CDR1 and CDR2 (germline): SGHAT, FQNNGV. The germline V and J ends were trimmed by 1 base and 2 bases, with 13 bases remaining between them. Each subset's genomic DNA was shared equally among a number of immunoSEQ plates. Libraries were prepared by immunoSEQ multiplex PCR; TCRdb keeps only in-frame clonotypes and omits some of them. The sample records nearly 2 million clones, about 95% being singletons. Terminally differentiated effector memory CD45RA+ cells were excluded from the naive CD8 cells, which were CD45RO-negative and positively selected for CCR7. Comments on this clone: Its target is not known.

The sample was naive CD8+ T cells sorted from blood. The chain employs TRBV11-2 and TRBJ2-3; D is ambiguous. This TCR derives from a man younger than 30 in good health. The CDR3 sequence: CASSLGSGVYTDTQYF. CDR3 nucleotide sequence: TGTGCCAGCAGCTTAGGCAGTGGGGTTTACACAGATACGCAGTATTTT.